This TCR beta chain was identified during a study of Graves' ophthalmopathy and Graves' hyperthyroidism. This clonotype was picked up a small number of times. What it recognizes is unknown. The CDR3 loop spans 13 amino acids. Germline CDR1 SQVTM, CDR2 ANQGSEA. V was pared by 5 bases and J by 2 bases, with 13 bases between. Symptoms, serum thyroxine and TRAb, thyroid ultrasound, and orbital computed tomography formed the diagnostic basis. Transcripts of RNA were the source for amplifying TCR beta CDR3 regions. The library came from an HTBI-primed first-round RT-PCR and a second-round multiplex PCR. Each CDR3 protein gets one entry after TCRdb re-called the multiplex PCR reads with MiXCR. This sample carries over a million distinct CDR3 sequences, 36% of them seen once, and the ten largest clones take approximately 10%. The study, taken as a whole, reports: Ophthalmopathy could be told apart from stable hyperthyroidism by a 13-signature model (87.88% sensitivity, around 84% specificity). Thyroid clonotypes that were expanded above 0.001 frequency mostly also appeared in blood.

The chain carries TRBV29-1 and TRBJ2-7, with a tentative D call TRBD1 (5 bases). The sequencing sample was made of peripheral blood or thyroid tissue (not recorded which). This TCR was recovered from an adult man with Graves' hyperthyroidism. CDR3 DNA sequence: TGCAGCGTTATGGGGCAGGGAACCTACGAGCAGTACTTC. It yields the protein CSVMGQGTYEQYF.